This TCR beta chain was profiled in a study of T cells after posttransplantation cyclophosphamide. This related bone marrow graft donor gave peripheral blood on the day of marrow donation. Study results and limitations: Later post-transplant blood repertoires were often dominated by donor CD8+ memory clones. After PTCy, TRB diversity resembled that of CNI/methotrexate controls. Blood and skin or GI T cell repertoires showed limited TRB overlap.

Method: immunoSEQ multiplex PCR; TCRdb's copy keeps in-frame clones and lacks some. This sample carries approximately 35,000 clones, none of them present only once. This clone was counted at least ten times. Its target is unknown. Germline CDR1 KGHSH, CDR2 LQKENI. The germline V and J ends were trimmed by 6 bases and 12 bases, with 17 bases remaining between them. This CDR3 contains 13 residues. This sequence joins TRBV18 and TRBJ1-4; TRBD1 might be the D (5 bases). This receptor was identified in a girl aged 10 to 17 in good health, CMV-negative, and a related stem cell transplant donor. Sequenced input: PBMCs. The CDR3 DNA reads as TGTGCCAGCTCGGAAGGGGTCCGCTTAGAACTGTTTTTT. It encodes CASSEGVRLELFF.